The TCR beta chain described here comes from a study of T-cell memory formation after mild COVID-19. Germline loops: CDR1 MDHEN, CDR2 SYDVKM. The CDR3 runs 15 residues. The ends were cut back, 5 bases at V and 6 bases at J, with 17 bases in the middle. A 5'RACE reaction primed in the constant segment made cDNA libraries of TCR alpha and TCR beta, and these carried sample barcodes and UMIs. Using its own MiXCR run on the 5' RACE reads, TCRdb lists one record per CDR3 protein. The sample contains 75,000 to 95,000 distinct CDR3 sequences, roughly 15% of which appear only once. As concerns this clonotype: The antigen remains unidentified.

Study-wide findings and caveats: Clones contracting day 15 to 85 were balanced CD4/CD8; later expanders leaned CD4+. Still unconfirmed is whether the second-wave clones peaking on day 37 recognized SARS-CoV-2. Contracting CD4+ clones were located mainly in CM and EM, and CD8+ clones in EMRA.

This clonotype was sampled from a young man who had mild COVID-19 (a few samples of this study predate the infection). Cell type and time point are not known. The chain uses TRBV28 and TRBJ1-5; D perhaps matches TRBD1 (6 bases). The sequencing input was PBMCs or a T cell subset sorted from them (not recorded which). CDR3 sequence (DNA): TGTGCCAGCAGTCCCCTCATTGGAGGGGGTCAGCCCCAGCATTTT. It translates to CASSPLIGGGQPQHF. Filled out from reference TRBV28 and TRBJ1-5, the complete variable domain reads DVKVTQSSRYLVKRTGEKVFLECVQDMDHENMFWYRQDPGLGLRLIYFSYDVKMKEKGDIPEGYSVSREKKERFSLILESASTNQTSMYLCASSPLIGGGQPQHFGDGTRLSIL.